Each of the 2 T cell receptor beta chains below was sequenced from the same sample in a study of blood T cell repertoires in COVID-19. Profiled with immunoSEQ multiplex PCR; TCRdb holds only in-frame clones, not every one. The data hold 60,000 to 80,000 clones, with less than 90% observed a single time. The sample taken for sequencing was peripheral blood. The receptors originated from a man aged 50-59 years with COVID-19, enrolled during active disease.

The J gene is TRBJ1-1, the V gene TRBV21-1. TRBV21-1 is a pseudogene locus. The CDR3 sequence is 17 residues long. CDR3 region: CASSKNGGRGVDTEAFF. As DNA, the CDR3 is TGTGCCAGCAGCAAAAACGGGGGCCGGGGGGTCGACACTGAAGCTTTCTTT.

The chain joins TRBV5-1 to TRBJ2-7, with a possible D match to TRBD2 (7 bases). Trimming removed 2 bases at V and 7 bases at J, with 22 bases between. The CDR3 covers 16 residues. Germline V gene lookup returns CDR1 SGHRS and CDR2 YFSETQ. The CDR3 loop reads CASSLMGAGAPSEQYF. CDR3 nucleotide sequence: TGCGCCAGCAGCTTAATGGGGGCGGGAGCCCCAAGTGAGCAGTACTTC.